These 30 T cell receptor beta chains were all obtained from the same sample, sequenced in a study of cytomegalovirus exposure and HLA in healthy donors. Primers: 60 Vbeta forward and 13 Jbeta reverse. Sequencing used immunoSEQ multiplex PCR; TCRdb keeps in-frame clones, though not all of them. This sample yields under 85,000 clones, of which approximately 74% are seen a single time; roughly 17% belongs to the top ten. Material: PBMCs. The receptors shown here come from a man aged 40-49 years in good health and CMV-seropositive.

The J gene is TRBJ2-1, the V gene TRBV19; D call uncertain. Germline V gives CDR1 LNHDA, CDR2 SQIVND (reference sequence). The CDR3 runs to 14 residues. V was trimmed by 4 bases and J by 3 bases, leaving 10 bases between them. CDR3 sequence: CASSRAPLYNEQFF. CDR3 sequence (DNA): TGTGCCAGTAGTAGGGCCCCCCTCTACAATGAGCAGTTCTTC. Supplemented by reference TRBV19 and TRBJ2-1, the full variable domain reads DGGITQSPKYLFRKEGQNVTLSCEQNLNHDAMYWYRQDPGQGLRLIYYSQIVNDFQKGDIAEGYSVSREKKESFPLTVTSAQKNPTAFYLCASSRAPLYNEQFFGPGTRLTVL.

The rearrangement joins TRBV30 to TRBJ2-7, with TRBD1 as a possible D gene (6 bases). The germline CDR1 and CDR2 sequences are GTSNPN and SVGIG (reference sequence). The CDR3 runs 13 residues. The V gene lost 3 bases and the J gene lost 3 bases, with 12 bases spanning the gap. CDR3 amino acids: CAWRTGISYEQYF. The DNA for the CDR3 is TGTGCCTGGAGGACAGGTATTAGCTACGAGCAGTACTTC.

Only one count was recorded for this clone. The CDR3 DNA follows: TGTGCCAGCAGCTTGCGCGTGGGACATACGAACACCGGGGAGCTGTTTTTT. Protein sequence: CASSLRVGHTNTGELFF. The rearrangement links TRBV7-2 to TRBJ2-2, with D maybe TRBD1 (6 bases). The germline gives CDR1 SGHTA, CDR2 FQGNSA. The CDR3 contains 17 residues. The V gene lost 3 bases and the J gene lost 0 bases, with 14 bases spanning the gap.

This clone was counted once. This chain connects TRBV10-3 to TRBJ1-2, with 9 bases matching TRBD1. V was clipped by 2 bases and J by 4 bases; unmatched bases: 5. CDR3 length equals 15 residues. The germline gives CDR1 ENHRY, CDR2 SYGVKD. The CDR3 loop reads CAISERTGEVYGYTF. Here the CDR3 DNA reads TGTGCCATCAGTGAGAGGACAGGGGAAGTCTATGGCTACACCTTC.

V and J are TRBV9 and TRBJ1-6; D gene ambiguous. Germline assignment: CDR1 SGDLS and CDR2 YYNGEE. CDR3 length: 16 residues. Between the trimmed V and J ends, which lost 4 bases and 0 bases, there was a span of 11 bases. This CDR3 reads CASSSEISSYNSPLHF. CDR3 in DNA: TGTGCCAGCAGCAGCGAAATTAGCTCCTATAATTCACCCCTCCACTTT. Full variable domain (outside the CDR3, taken from reference TRBV9 and TRBJ1-6): DSGVTQTPKHLITATGQRVTLRCSPRSGDLSVYWYQQSLDQGLQFLIQYYNGEERAKGNILERFSAQQFPDLHSELNLSSLELGDSALYFCASSSEISSYNSPLHFGNGTRLTVT.

This chain links TRBV7-8 with TRBJ2-3; TRBD1 aligns across 8 bases. Germline V gene sequence: CDR1 SGHVS, CDR2 FQNEAQ. Trimming cost V 2 bases and J 2 bases; bases outside gene matches: 9. The CDR3 has 17 amino acids. The CDR3 loop reads CASSLSGGARDTDTQYF. CDR3 bases: TGTGCCAGCAGCTTATCAGGGGGCGCGAGGGACACAGATACGCAGTATTTT.

The chain joins TRBV7-8 to TRBJ1-5, with 10 bases that match TRBD1. With V trimmed by 5 bases and J by 5 bases, 3 bases remained unmatched. The CDR3 is made up of 14 amino acids. The V gene's germline CDR1 is SGHVS and CDR2 FQNEAQ. The CDR3 here is CASSPGTGDQPQHF. CDR3 coding DNA: TGTGCCAGCAGCCCTGGGACAGGGGATCAGCCCCAGCATTTT.

The rearrangement joins TRBV6-1 to TRBJ1-1, with 7 bases matching TRBD1. The CDR3 sequence is 14 residues long. V was pared by 5 bases and J by 6 bases, with 9 bases of the junction left unmatched. CDR1 is MNHNS and CDR2 is SASEGT in the germline V gene. The CDR3 sequence is CASSFQQGSAEAFF. The DNA for the CDR3 is TGTGCCAGCAGTTTCCAACAGGGGTCCGCTGAAGCTTTCTTT.

This clone has only a few counts. The chain has TRBV14 and TRBJ1-2; D is unclear. The ends were cut back, 0 bases at V and 0 bases at J, with 8 bases in the middle. The germline gives CDR1 SGHDN, CDR2 FVKESK. The CDR3 totals 15 residues. CDR3 protein: CASSQEGRPNYGYTF. The CDR3 DNA reads as TGTGCCAGCAGCCAAGAGGGCCGCCCTAACTATGGCTACACCTTC.

V and J are TRBV5-1 and TRBJ1-6; D remains ambiguous. Trimming shortened V by 3 bases and J by 7 bases, and 14 bases separated the two germline ends. The CDR3 consists of 15 residues. The V gene's germline CDR1 is SGHRS and CDR2 YFSETQ. The CDR3 coding sequence is TGCGCCAGCAGCTCCGACGGCAGGTCCAATTCACCCCTCCACTTT. Translating gives CASSSDGRSNSPLHF. Looking up the rest from reference TRBV5-1 and TRBJ1-6 gives the full variable domain: KAGVTQTPRYLIKTRGQQVTLSCSPISGHRSVSWYQQTPGQGLQFLFEYFSETQRNKGNFPGRFSGRQFSNSRSEMNVSTLELGDSALYLCASSSDGRSNSPLHFGNGTRLTVT.

Turning to this clone: Within the sample, other DNA sequences also encode this same CDR3. The V call is TRBV15, the J call TRBJ1-1; 9 bases align to TRBD1. This CDR3 has 16 amino acids. Germline V gene data show CDR1 as LNHNV and CDR2 as YYDKDF (reference sequence). V dropped 4 bases and J dropped 2; count of bases not matched to a gene: 8. In DNA, the CDR3 is TGTGCCACCAGCACTCCGGGACAGGGCTCAAACACTGAAGCTTTCTTT. Protein sequence: CATSTPGQGSNTEAFF.

The J gene is TRBJ1-6, the V gene TRBV5-1; the D gene is possibly TRBD1 (5 bases). Germline assignment: CDR1 SGHRS and CDR2 YFSETQ. CDR3 length: 16 residues. The V end lost 2 bases, the J end lost 7 bases, and 16 bases lay between the germline ends. The CDR3 is CASSLSITDRNSPLHF. CDR3 in DNA: TGCGCCAGCAGCTTAAGCATAACCGACAGAAATTCACCCCTCCACTTT.

In the case of this clone: The same CDR3 is also encoded by other DNA sequences in this sample. The chain combines TRBV30 with TRBJ2-7, with 9 positions matching TRBD1. The CDR3 runs 14 residues. Germline-derived CDR1 and CDR2 are GTSNPN and SVGIG (reference sequence). The V gene end was trimmed by 5 bases and the J gene end by 1 base; junction bases not matched to a gene: 6. CDR3: CAWSRDRESYEQYF. As DNA, the CDR3 is TGTGCCTGGTCCCGGGACAGGGAGTCCTACGAGCAGTACTTC.

This clone was seen just once. The V call is TRBV6-5, the J call TRBJ1-3; possibly TRBD1 for D (6 bases). The CDR3 totals 15 residues. The germline V and J ends were trimmed by 5 bases and 4 bases, with 15 bases remaining between them. Germline values: CDR1 MNHEY, CDR2 SVGAGI. The CDR3 here is CASSIMQGKGNTIYF. Written as DNA, the CDR3 is TGTGCCAGCAGTATCATGCAGGGGAAAGGAAACACCATATATTTT.

This clone appeared a single time. The J gene is TRBJ2-7, the V gene TRBV7-3, with a weak D call TRBD1 (6 bases). Between the trimmed V and J ends, which lost 4 bases and 2 bases, there was a span of 9 bases. Germline V gene lookup returns CDR1 SGHTA and CDR2 FQGTGA. The CDR3 spans 13 residues. The CDR3 protein is CASSYRETYEQYF. The CDR3 DNA is TGTGCCAGCAGCTACAGGGAAACCTACGAGCAGTACTTC.

The J gene is TRBJ1-1, the V gene TRBV6-5; the match to TRBD1 covers 8 bases. J gave up 5 bases and V 5 bases, and 7 bases lay outside the gene matches. CDR3 length equals 14 residues. CDR1 is MNHEY and CDR2 is SVGAGI in the germline V gene. CDR3 sequence: CASSRTGFGTEAFF. The CDR3 DNA sequence: TGTGCCAGCAGTCGGACAGGGTTTGGGACTGAAGCTTTCTTT.

This sequence joins TRBV25-1 and TRBJ2-2; 10 nucleotides line up with TRBD1. Looked up from germline, CDR1 is MGHDK and CDR2 is SYGVNS. J gave up 5 bases and V 3 bases, and 6 bases lay outside the gene matches. The CDR3 consists of 16 residues. The CDR3 sequence is CASSDKGTGDTGELFF. The CDR3 nucleotides are TGTGCCAGCAGTGATAAGGGGACAGGGGATACCGGGGAGCTGTTTTTT.

This chain joins TRBV4-1 and TRBJ2-1; D possibly corresponds to TRBD1 (5 bases). Germline V lookup: CDR1 MGHRA, CDR2 YSYEKL. The CDR3 spans 13 residues. The V gene lost 1 base and the J gene lost 7 bases, with 8 bases spanning the gap. The CDR3 DNA reads as TGCGCCAGCAGCCAAGCCAGGGTAAATGAGCAGTTCTTC. Its translation: CASSQARVNEQFF.

This sequence joins TRBV9 and TRBJ2-2; 9 bases line up with TRBD1. Germline loops: CDR1 SGDLS, CDR2 YYNGEE. The CDR3 runs 14 residues. Germline trimming cut 4 bases from V and 5 bases from J; bases unmatched to any gene: 3. CDR3 bases: TGTGCCAGCAGCTCCGGACAGGGGACCGGGGAGCTGTTTTTT. Protein sequence: CASSSGQGTGELFF.

The genes are TRBV4-2 and TRBJ2-7, with 11 bases matching TRBD2. Germline-derived CDR1 and CDR2 are LGHNA and YNFKEQ. The CDR3 has 15 amino acids. Trimming removed 2 bases from V and 4 bases from J; junction bases left unmatched: 4. The CDR3, as DNA: TGTGCCAGCAGCCAAACTAGCGGGGGAGAGTACGAGCAGTACTTC. This codes for CASSQTSGGEYEQYF.

The chain is built from TRBV14 and TRBJ2-7; weak D call: TRBD1 (6 bases). Between the trimmed V and J ends, which lost 2 bases and 4 bases, there was a span of 24 bases. This CDR3 has 18 residues. Germline lookup yields CDR1 SGHDN and CDR2 FVKESK. Here the CDR3 reads CASSQLSGVTSYPYEQYF. The CDR3, as DNA: TGTGCCAGCAGCCAACTCTCAGGGGTAACTTCTTACCCATACGAGCAGTACTTC.

Notes on this clone: A read error may account for a junction end that differs from germline. The chain has TRBV7-7 and TRBJ2-5; weak D call: TRBD1 (5 bases). The CDR3 sequence is 13 residues long. The germline V gene encodes CDR1 SSHAT and CDR2 FNYEAQ (reference sequence). CDR3 amino acids: CASSSAQEETQYF. Here the CDR3 DNA reads TGTGCTAGCAGCTCCGCACAGGAAGAGACCCAGTACTTC. Together with reference TRBV7-7 and TRBJ2-5, the CDR3 gives the full variable domain: GAGVSQSPRYKVTKRGQDVTLRCDPISSHATLYWYQQALGQGPEFLTYFNYEAQPDKSGLPSDRFSAERPEGSISTLTIQRTEQRDSAMYRCASSSAQEETQYFGPGTRLLVL.

J is TRBJ1-1 and V is TRBV11-2, with D maybe TRBD1 (5 bases). Germline CDR1 SGHAT, CDR2 FQNNGV. The CDR3 runs 14 residues. Deletions cut 6 bases from V and 4 bases from J, with 15 bases between. CDR3 bases: TGTGCCAGCAGTTTCGACGGGGGTAGCACTGAAGCTTTCTTT. Its translation is CASSFDGGSTEAFF.

This sequence joins TRBV2 and TRBJ1-1; no clear D gene. The CDR3 length is 15 residues. Trimming removed 9 bases at V and 3 bases at J, with 20 bases between. Per germline, CDR1 SNHLY and CDR2 FYNNEI. The CDR3: CARSLSGWRDTEAFF. The CDR3 nucleotides are TGTGCCAGGAGCCTTTCGGGATGGAGGGACACTGAAGCTTTCTTT.

This chain uses TRBV21-1 with TRBJ2-7; the DNA was not used to check the table's D call, TRBD2. TRBV21-1 is a pseudogene segment. CDR3 length equals 14 residues. The CDR3 DNA is TGTGCCAGCAGCAAAGTTTCTTATAACTACGAGCAGTACTTC. Amino acids: CASSKVSYNYEQYF.

The chain has TRBV18 and TRBJ2-3, with 11 positions matching TRBD2. Trimming cost V 1 base and J 0 bases; bases outside gene matches: 6. The CDR3 loop spans 18 amino acids. From germline, CDR1 is KGHSH and CDR2 LQKENI. CDR3 coding DNA: TGTGCCAGCTCACCACGGTCGACTAGCGGGATTAGCACAGATACGCAGTATTTT. Amino acid sequence: CASSPRSTSGISTDTQYF. Looking up the rest from reference TRBV18 and TRBJ2-3 gives the full variable domain: NAGVMQNPRHLVRRRGQEARLRCSPMKGHSHVYWYRQLPEEGLKFMVYLQKENIIDESGMPKERFSAEFPKEGPSILRIQQVVRGDSAAYFCASSPRSTSGISTDTQYFGPGTRLTVL.

This clone came up a few times. The chain carries TRBV7-8 and TRBJ1-1, with D perhaps TRBD1 (6 bases). Per germline, CDR1 SGHVS and CDR2 FQNEAQ. The V gene lost 5 bases and the J gene lost 1 base, with 14 bases spanning the gap. CDR3 length: 15 amino acids. CDR3 loop: CASSADSGANTEAFF. The CDR3 DNA sequence: TGTGCCAGCAGCGCCGATTCAGGGGCGAACACTGAAGCTTTCTTT. Combining the CDR3 with reference TRBV7-8 and TRBJ1-1 gives the whole variable domain GAGVSQSPRYKVAKRGQDVALRCDPISGHVSLFWYQQALGQGPEFLTYFQNEAQLDKSGLPSDRFFAERPEGSVSTLKIQRTQQEDSAVYLCASSADSGANTEAFFGQGTRLTVV.

CDR3 protein: CSVELGSGYEQYF. The CDR3 DNA reads TGCAGCGTTGAATTGGGGAGCGGCTACGAGCAGTACTTC. V gene TRBV29-1 combines with J gene TRBJ2-7, with D tentatively TRBD2 (5 bases). The length of the CDR3 is 13 residues. Trimming removed 2 bases at V and 3 bases at J, with 11 bases between. The germline gives CDR1 SQVTM, CDR2 ANQGSEA.

The V call is TRBV7-9, the J call TRBJ1-2; D is perhaps TRBD1 (5 bases). This CDR3 has 14 residues. The V gene lost 7 bases and the J gene lost 7 bases, with 19 bases spanning the gap. Germline V lookup: CDR1 SEHNR, CDR2 FQNEAQ (reference sequence). CDR3 sequence: CASTTNLRDGGYTF. In DNA form, the CDR3 reads TGTGCCAGCACCACAAATTTGCGGGACGGTGGCTACACCTTC.

There are a few counts of this clone. The CDR3 here is CASTTGWEAEAFF. In DNA, the CDR3 is TGTGCCAGCACCACAGGGTGGGAAGCTGAAGCTTTCTTT. The rearrangement uses TRBV14 and TRBJ1-1; a weak D match, TRBD1 (6 bases). V dropped 7 bases and J dropped 6 bases, with 15 bases sitting between them. CDR1 is SGHDN, CDR2 FVKESK, per germline. This CDR3 spans 13 amino acids.